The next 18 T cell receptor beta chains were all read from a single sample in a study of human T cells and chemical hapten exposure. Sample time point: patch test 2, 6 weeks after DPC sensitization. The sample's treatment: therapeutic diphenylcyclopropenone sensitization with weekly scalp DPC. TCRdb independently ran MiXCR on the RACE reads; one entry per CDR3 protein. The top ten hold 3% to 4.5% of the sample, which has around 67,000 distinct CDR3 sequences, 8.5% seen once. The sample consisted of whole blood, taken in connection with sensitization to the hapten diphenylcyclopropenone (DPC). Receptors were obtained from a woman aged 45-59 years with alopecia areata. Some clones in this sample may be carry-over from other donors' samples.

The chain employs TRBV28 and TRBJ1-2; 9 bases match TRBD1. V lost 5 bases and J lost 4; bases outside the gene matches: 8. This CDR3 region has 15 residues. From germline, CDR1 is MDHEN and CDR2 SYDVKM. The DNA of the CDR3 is TGTGCCAGCAGTCGTCCGGGACAGGGATCCTATGGCTACACCTTC. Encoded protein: CASSRPGQGSYGYTF.

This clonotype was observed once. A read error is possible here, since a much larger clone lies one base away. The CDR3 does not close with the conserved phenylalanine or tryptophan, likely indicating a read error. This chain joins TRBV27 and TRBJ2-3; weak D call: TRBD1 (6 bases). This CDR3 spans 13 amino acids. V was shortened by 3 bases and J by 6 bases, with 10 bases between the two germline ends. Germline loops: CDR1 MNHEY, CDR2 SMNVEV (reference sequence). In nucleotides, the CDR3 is TGTGCCAGCAGTTTTCAGGGGTTCGATACGCAGTATTCT. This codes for CASSFQGFDTQYS.

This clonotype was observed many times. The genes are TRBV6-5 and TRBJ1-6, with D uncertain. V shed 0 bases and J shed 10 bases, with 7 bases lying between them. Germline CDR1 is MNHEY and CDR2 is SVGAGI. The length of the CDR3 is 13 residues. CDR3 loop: CASSYSDVSPLHF. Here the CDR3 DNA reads TGTGCCAGCAGTTACTCGGACGTCTCACCCCTCCACTTT.

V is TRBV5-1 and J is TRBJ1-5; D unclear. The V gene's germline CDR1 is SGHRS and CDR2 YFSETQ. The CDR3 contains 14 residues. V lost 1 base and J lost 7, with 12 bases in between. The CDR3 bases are TGCGCCAGCAGCTTGCGGGGAGCGGGGCAGCCCCAGCATTTT. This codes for CASSLRGAGQPQHF.

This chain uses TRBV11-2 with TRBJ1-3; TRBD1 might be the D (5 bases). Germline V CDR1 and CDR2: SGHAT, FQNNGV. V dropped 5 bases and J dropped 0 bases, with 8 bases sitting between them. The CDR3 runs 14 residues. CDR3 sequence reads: CASSRQLSGNTIYF. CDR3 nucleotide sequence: TGTGCCAGCAGCCGACAGCTCTCTGGAAACACCATATATTTT. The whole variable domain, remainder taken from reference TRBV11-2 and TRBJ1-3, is EAGVAQSPRYKIIEKRQSVAFWCNPISGHATLYWYQQILGQGPKLLIQFQNNGVVDDSQLPKDRFSAERLKGVDSTLKIQPAKLEDSAVYLCASSRQLSGNTIYFGEGSWLTVV.

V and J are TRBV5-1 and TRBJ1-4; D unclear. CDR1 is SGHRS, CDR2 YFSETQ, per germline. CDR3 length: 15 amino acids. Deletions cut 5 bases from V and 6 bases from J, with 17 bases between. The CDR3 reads CASSLQGRLDEKLFF. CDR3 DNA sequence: TGCGCCAGCAGTTTGCAAGGGAGATTGGATGAAAAACTGTTTTTT.

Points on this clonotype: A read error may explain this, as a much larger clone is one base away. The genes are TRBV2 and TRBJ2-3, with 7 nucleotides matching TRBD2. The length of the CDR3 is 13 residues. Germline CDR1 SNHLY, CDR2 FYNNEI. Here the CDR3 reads CASSYSTSATQCF. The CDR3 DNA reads TGTGCCAGCAGTTACTCCACTAGCGCGACGCAGTGTTTT.

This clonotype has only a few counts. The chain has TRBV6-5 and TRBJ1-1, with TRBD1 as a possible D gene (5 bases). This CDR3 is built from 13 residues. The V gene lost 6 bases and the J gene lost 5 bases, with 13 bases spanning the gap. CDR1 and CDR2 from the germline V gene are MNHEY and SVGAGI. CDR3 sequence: CASRLGHGTEAFF. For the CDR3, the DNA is TGTGCCAGCAGACTCGGACATGGGACTGAAGCTTTCTTT.

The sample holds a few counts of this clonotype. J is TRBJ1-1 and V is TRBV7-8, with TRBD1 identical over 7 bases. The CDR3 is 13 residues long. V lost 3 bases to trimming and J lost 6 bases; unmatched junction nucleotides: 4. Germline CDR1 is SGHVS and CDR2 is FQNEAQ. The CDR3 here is CASSLDRQSEAFF. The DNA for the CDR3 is TGTGCCAGCAGCTTGGACAGGCAGTCTGAAGCTTTCTTT.

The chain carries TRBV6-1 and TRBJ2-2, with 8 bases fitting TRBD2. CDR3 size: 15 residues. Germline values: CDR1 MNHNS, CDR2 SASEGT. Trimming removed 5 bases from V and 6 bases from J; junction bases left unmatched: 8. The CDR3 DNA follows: TGTGCCAGCAGTACCCAGCGGGAGAGTCCCGGGGAGCTGTTTTTT. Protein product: CASSTQRESPGELFF.

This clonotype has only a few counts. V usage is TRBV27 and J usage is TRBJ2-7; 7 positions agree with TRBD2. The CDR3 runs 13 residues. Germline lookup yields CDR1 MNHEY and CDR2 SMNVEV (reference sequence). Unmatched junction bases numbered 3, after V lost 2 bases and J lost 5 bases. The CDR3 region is CASSLAGVDEQYF. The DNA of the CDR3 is TGTGCCAGCAGTTTAGCGGGAGTAGACGAGCAGTACTTC.

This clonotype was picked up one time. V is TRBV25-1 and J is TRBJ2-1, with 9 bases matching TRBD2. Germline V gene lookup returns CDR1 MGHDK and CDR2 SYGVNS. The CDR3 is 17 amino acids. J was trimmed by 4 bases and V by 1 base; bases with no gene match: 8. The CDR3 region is CASSEWVRAGGYNEQFF. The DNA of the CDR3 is TGTGCCAGCAGTGAATGGGTCCGAGCGGGAGGATACAATGAGCAGTTCTTC.

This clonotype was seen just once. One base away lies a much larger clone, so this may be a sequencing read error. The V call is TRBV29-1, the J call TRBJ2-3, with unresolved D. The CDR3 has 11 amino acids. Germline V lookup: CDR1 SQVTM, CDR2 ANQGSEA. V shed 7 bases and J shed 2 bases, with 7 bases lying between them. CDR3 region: CSAEDTDTQYF. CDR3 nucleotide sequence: TGCAGCGCAGAGGACACAGATACGCAGTATTTT.

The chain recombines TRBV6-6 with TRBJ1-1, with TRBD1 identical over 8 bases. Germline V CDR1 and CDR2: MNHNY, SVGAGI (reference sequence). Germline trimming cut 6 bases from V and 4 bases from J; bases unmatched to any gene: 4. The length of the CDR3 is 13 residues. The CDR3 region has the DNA TGTGCCAGCAGGACAGGGGTAGGCACTGAAGCTTTCTTT. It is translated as CASRTGVGTEAFF.

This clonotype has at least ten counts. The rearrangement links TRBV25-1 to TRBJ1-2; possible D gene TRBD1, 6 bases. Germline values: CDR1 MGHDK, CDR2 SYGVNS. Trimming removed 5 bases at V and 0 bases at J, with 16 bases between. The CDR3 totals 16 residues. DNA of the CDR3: TGTGCCAGCAGTCCGAACAGGGTGAGGGCTAACTATGGCTACACCTTC. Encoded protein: CASSPNRVRANYGYTF.

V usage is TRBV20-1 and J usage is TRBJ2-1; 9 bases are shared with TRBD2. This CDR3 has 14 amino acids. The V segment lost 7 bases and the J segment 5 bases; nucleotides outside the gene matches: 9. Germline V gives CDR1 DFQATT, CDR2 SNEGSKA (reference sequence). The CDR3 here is CSGLAGLSNNEQFF. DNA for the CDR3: TGCAGTGGCCTAGCGGGATTGTCTAACAATGAGCAGTTCTTC.

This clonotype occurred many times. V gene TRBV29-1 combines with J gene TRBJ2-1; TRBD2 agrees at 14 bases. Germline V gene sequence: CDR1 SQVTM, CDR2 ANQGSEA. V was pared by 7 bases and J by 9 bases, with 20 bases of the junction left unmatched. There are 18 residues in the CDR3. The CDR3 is CSAGIGTSGSTIIGEQFF. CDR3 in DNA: TGCAGCGCTGGGATCGGGACTAGCGGGAGTACAATAATCGGTGAGCAGTTCTTC.

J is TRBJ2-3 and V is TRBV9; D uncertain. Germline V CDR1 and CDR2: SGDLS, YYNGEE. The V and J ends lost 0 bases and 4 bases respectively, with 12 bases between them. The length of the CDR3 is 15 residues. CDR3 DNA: TGTGCCAGCAGCGTAGAGGTTAGTGGAGCAGATACGCAGTATTTT. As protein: CASSVEVSGADTQYF.